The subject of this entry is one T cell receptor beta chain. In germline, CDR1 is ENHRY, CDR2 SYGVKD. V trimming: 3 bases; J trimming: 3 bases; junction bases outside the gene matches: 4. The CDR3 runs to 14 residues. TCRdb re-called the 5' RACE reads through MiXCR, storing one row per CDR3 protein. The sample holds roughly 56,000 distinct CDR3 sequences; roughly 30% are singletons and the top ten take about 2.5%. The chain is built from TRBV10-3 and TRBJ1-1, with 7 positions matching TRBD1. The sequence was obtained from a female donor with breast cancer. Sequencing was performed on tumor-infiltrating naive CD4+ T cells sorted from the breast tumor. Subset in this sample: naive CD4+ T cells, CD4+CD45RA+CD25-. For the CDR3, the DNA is TGTGCCATCAGTGAAGGGACAGCGCACACTGAAGCTTTCTTT. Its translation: CAISEGTAHTEAFF.